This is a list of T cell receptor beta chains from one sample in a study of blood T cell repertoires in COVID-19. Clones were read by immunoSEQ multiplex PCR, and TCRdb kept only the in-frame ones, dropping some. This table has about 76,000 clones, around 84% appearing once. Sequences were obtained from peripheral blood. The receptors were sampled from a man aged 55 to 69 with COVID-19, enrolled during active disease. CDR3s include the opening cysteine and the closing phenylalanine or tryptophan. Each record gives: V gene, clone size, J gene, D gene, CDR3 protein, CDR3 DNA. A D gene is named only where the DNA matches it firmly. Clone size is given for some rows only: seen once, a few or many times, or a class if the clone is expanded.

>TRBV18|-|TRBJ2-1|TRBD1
CASSPQGQGDEQFF
TGTGCCAGCTCACCACAGGGACAGGGGGATGAGCAGTTCTTC
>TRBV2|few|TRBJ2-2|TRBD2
CASSIEREGTGELFF
TGTGCCAGCAGTATAGAGCGGGAAGGTACCGGGGAGCTGTTTTTT
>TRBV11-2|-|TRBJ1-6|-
CASSLVEDSPLHF
TGTGCCAGCAGCTTGGTAGAGGATTCACCCCTCCACTTT
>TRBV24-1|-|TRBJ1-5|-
CATASYRGQPQHF
TGTGCCACCGCGTCGTATAGGGGTCAGCCCCAGCATTTT
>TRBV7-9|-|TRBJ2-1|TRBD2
CASSLRVGSGQSNEQFF
TGTGCCAGCAGCCTCCGGGTTGGTAGCGGGCAAAGTAATGAGCAGTTCTTC
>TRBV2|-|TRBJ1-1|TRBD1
CASSEGPGTGGRAFF
TGTGCCAGCAGTGAAGGCCCCGGGACAGGGGGCAGAGCTTTCTTT
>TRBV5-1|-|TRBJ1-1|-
CASSLAGEQTEAFF
TGCGCCAGCAGCTTGGCCGGGGAGCAAACTGAAGCTTTCTTT
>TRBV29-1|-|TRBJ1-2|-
CSVGHGYGYTF
TGCAGCGTAGGACATGGTTATGGCTACACCTTC
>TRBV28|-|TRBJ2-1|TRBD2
CASSSGEGGPYNEQFF
TGTGCCAGCAGTTCTGGTGAGGGAGGGCCCTACAATGAGCAGTTCTTC
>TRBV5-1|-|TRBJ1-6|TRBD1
CASSLRGLDRVNSPLHF
TGCGCCAGCAGCTTGAGGGGTCTGGACAGGGTCAATTCACCCCTCCACTTT
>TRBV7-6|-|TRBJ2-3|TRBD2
CASSLAGGSTDTQYF
TGTGCCAGCAGCTTGGCGGGGGGGAGCACAGATACGCAGTATTTT
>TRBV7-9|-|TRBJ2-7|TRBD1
CASRRTGGYEQYF
TGTGCCAGCAGAAGGACAGGGGGGTACGAGCAGTACTTC
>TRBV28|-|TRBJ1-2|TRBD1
CASTSDRGRYGYTF
TGTGCCAGCACTTCGGACAGGGGACGCTATGGCTACACCTTC
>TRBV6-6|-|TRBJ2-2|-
CASCFEQGSTGELFF
TGTGCCAGCTGTTTCGAACAGGGAAGCACCGGGGAGCTGTTTTTT
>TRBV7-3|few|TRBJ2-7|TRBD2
CASSLGTSGSKYEQYF
TGTGCCAGCAGCCTAGGGACTAGCGGGAGTAAATACGAGCAGTACTTC
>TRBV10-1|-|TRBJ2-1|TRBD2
CASSPRRTSLNEQFF
TGCGCCAGCAGCCCAAGGAGGACTAGCCTCAATGAGCAGTTCTTC
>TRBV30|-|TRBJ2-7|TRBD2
CAWSRTAGGREQYF
TGTGCCTGGAGTCGTACAGCGGGAGGTAGAGAGCAGTACTTC
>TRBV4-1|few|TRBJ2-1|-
CASSPKSGTSEDYNEQFF
TGCGCCAGCAGCCCGAAATCTGGGACTTCTGAAGACTACAATGAGCAGTTCTTC
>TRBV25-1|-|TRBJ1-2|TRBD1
CASSARQGAQIYTF
TGTGCCAGCAGTGCTCGACAGGGGGCGCAGATCTACACCTTC
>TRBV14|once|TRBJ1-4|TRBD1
CASSQRDSPNEKLFF
TGTGCCAGCAGCCAACGGGACAGCCCGAATGAAAAACTGTTTTTT
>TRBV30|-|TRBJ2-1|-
CAWSVPRGGTGGGEQFF
TGTGCCTGGAGTGTACCGAGAGGGGGGACGGGAGGAGGTGAGCAGTTCTTC
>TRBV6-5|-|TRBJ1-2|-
CASSYAPDGVNYGYTF
TGTGCCAGCAGTTATGCACCGGACGGGGTTAACTATGGCTACACCTTC
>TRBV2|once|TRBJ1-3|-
CASRQVRSGNTIYF
TGTGCCAGCAGACAGGTCCGATCTGGAAACACCATATATTTT
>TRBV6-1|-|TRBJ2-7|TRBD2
CASSESLAGYEQYF
TGTGCCAGCAGTGAAAGTCTAGCGGGATACGAGCAGTACTTC
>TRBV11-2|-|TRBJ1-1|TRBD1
CASSYGAGGAEEAFF
TGTGCCAGCTCTTACGGGGCAGGGGGTGCTGAGGAAGCTTTCTTT
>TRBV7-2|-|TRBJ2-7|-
CASRVVAPSYEQYF
TGTGCCAGCAGAGTAGTAGCTCCCTCCTACGAGCAGTACTTC
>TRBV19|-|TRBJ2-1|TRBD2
CASGNQGLAGRNEQFF
TGTGCCAGTGGTAATCAGGGGCTAGCGGGCCGGAATGAGCAGTTCTTC